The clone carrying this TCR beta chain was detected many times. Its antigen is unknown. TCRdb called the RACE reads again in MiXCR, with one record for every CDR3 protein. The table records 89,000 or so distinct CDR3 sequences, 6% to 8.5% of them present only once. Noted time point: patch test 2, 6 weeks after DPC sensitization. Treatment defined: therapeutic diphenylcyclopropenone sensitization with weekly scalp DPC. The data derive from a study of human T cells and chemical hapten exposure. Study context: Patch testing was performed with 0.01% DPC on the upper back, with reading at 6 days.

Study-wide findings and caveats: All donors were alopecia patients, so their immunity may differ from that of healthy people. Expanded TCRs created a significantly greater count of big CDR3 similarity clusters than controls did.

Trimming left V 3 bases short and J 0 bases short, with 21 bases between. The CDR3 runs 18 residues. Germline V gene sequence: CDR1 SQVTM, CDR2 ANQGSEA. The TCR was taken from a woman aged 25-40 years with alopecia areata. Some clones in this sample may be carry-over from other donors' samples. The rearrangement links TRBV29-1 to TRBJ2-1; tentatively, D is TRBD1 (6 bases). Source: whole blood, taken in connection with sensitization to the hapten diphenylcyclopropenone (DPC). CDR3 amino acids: CSVDKSKGRGHSYNEQFF. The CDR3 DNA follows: TGCAGCGTTGATAAATCGAAAGGCAGGGGACACTCCTACAATGAGCAGTTCTTC.